The 8 T cell receptor beta chains below all came from one sample that was sequenced in a study of shared clonotypes between healthy human individuals (dated by TCRdb to the early 2020s). The protocol used for the library was the immunoSEQ multiplex PCR assay. TCRdb obtained this table from immuneACCESS and retained in-frame rearrangements with V and J assigned. These tables miss some clones; where compared with another copy, unresolved V genes account for less than half of the shortfall, and the remainder is unexplained. In all, the sample holds around 340,000 clones, and around four fifths of those were seen once. Of the sample, more than 9% is held by the ten largest clones. Sequenced input: memory CD4+ T cells sorted from blood. Taken with the paper, the label for cell subset or site translates to: CD45RA-negative fraction. Every receptor here comes from a young man in good health.

This clone was seen a few times. An end of the junction does not agree with germline; a read error may underlie this. The chain combines TRBV7-7 with TRBJ2-1, with D possibly matching TRBD2 (6 bases). The length of the CDR3 is 14 residues. CDR1 SSHAT and CDR2 FNYEAQ come from the germline V gene (reference sequence). The CDR3 coding sequence is TGTGCTAGCAGCTTATCACTAGCAATCAATGAGCAGTTCTTC. Encoded protein: CASSLSLAINEQFF.

Concerning this clone itself: Given a much more abundant clone one base away, this may be a read error. The same CDR3 also results from other DNA sequences found in this sample. This CDR3 is CASSLGQQETQYF. For the CDR3, the DNA is TGCGCCAGCAGCTTGGGACAGCAAGAGACCCAGTACTTC. The genes are TRBV5-1 and TRBJ2-5, with TRBD1 as a possible D gene (5 bases). The CDR3 is made up of 13 amino acids. Between the trimmed V and J ends, which lost 0 bases and 2 bases, there was a span of 5 bases. The germline V gene has CDR1 SGHRS and CDR2 YFSETQ.

The chain employs TRBV7-2 and TRBJ2-2, with D perhaps TRBD2 (6 bases). This CDR3 spans 14 amino acids. In germline, CDR1 is SGHTA, CDR2 FQGNSA. Trimming cost V 5 bases and J 6 bases, with 13 bases left between them. This CDR3 is CASSRGPGAGELFF. DNA of the CDR3: TGTGCCAGCAGCCGTGGGCCGGGGGCCGGGGAGCTGTTTTTT.

V and J are TRBV18 and TRBJ1-1; unclear D gene. Germline V CDR1 and CDR2: KGHSH, LQKENI. V lost 0 bases to trimming and J lost 0 bases, with 8 bases between them. The CDR3 is 15 amino acids. The CDR3: CASSPPLTVNTEAFF. CDR3 coding DNA: TGTGCCAGCTCACCACCATTGACCGTGAACACTGAAGCTTTCTTT.

This clone was counted between two and nine times. The chain has TRBV6-1 and TRBJ2-5; 7 bases fit TRBD2. Germline CDR1 and CDR2: MNHNS and SASEGT. The CDR3 is made up of 14 amino acids. The ends lost 10 bases at V and 5 bases at J; junction bases unmatched: 13. CDR3 sequence: CATTGREWGETQYF. CDR3 DNA: TGTGCCACTACCGGGCGGGAGTGGGGTGAGACCCAGTACTTC.

In this sample, this clone turned up once. This sequence joins TRBV9 and TRBJ2-3; tentatively, D is TRBD1 (5 bases). Trimming left V 0 bases short and J 1 base short, with 9 bases between. The length of the CDR3 is 15 residues. Germline V gives CDR1 SGDLS, CDR2 YYNGEE. In DNA, the CDR3 is TGTGCCAGCAGCGTAGAAGGGGTTCGCACAGATACGCAGTATTTT. Protein product: CASSVEGVRTDTQYF. Variable domain in full (rest from reference TRBV9 and TRBJ2-3): DSGVTQTPKHLITATGQRVTLRCSPRSGDLSVYWYQQSLDQGLQFLIQYYNGEERAKGNILERFSAQQFPDLHSELNLSSLELGDSALYFCASSVEGVRTDTQYFGPGTRLTVL.

In its sample, this clone was seen many times. The chain carries TRBV2 and TRBJ2-7; perhaps TRBD1 as D (6 bases). CDR1 and CDR2 (germline): SNHLY, FYNNEI. V dropped 4 bases and J dropped 0 bases, with 10 bases sitting between them. The CDR3 is 14 residues long. CDR3: CASSVGTRSYEQYF. The CDR3, as DNA: TGTGCCAGCAGTGTAGGGACACGCTCCTACGAGCAGTACTTC.

The chain joins TRBV25-1 to TRBJ1-2, with D unresolved. The CDR3 contains 13 residues. V lost 5 bases, J lost 2 bases, and 9 bases lay in between. Germline CDR1 is MGHDK and CDR2 is SYGVNS. CDR3 coding DNA: TGTGCCAGCAGTCCCGACATCAACTATGGCTACACCTTC. Amino acids: CASSPDINYGYTF.